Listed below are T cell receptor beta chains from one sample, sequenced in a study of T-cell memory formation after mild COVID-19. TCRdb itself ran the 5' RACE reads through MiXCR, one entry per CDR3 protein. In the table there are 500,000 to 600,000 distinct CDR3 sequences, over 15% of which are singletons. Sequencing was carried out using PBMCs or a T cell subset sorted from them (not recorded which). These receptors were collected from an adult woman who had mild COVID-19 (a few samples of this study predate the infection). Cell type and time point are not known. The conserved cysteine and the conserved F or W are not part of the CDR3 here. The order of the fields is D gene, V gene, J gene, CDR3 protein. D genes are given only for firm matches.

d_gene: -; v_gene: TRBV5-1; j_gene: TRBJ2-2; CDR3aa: ASSLFPDSTNTWELF
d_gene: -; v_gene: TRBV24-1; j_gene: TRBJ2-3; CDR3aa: ATSDSSYTDTQY
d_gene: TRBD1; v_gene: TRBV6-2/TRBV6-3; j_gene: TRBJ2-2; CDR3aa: ASRGAGTGRTGELF
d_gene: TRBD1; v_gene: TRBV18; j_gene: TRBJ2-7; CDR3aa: ASSKGQTHEQY
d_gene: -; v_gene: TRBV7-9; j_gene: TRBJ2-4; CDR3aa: AGSPPGATHIQY
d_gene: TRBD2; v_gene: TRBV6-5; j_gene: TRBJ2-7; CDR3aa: ASSYSGTSRNEQY
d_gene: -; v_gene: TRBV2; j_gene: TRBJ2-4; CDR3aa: ASRNRVTKNIQY
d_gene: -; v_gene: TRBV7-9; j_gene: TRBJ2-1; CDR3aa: ASSPRDIEYNEQF
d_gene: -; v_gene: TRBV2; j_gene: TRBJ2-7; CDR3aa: ASTDDRTSYEQY
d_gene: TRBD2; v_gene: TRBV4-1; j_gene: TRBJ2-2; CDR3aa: ASSQSLAAGVTGELF
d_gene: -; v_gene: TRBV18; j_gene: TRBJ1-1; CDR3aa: ASSPPSRGNTEAF
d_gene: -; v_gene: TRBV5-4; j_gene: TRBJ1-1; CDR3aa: ASSPPRPNTEAF
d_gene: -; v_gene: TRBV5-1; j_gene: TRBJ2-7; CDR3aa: ASSLDGDTYEQY
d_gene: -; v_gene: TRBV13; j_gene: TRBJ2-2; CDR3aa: ASTTGRTNTGELF
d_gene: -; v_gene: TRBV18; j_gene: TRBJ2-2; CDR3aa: ASSPPDRTGTGELF
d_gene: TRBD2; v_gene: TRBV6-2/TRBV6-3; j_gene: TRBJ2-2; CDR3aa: ASSYEGREGTGELF
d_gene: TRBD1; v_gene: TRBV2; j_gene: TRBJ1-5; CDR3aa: ASSGGTANQPQH
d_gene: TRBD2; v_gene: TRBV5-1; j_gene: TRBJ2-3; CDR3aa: ASSFGREMADTQY
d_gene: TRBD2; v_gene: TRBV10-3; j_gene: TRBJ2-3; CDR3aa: AISDPGTSGRITDTQY
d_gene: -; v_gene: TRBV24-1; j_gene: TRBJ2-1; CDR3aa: ATSGRGYNEQF
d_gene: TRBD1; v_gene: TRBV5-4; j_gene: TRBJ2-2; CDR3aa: ASNLGGMGTGELF
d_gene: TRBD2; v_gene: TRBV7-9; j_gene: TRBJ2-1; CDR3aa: ASFVRAGGGNEQF
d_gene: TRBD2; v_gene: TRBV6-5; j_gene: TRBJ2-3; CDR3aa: ASSQTSGRITDTQY
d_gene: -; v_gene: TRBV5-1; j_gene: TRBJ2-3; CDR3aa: ASSFRHPDTQY